These T cell receptor beta chains were read from a single sample in a study of CD8+CD57+ T cells in acquired aplastic anemia. One entry per CDR3 protein results from TCRdb running MiXCR on the reads. In the table there are 400,000 to 450,000 distinct CDR3 sequences, around 68% of which are singletons. The sequenced sample consisted of sorted CD4+, CD8+, or CD8+CD57+ T cells (not recorded which) from PBMCs. The receptors shown here come from a human donor in good health, serving as a control. The CDR3 runs from the conserved cysteine through the conserved F or W. The order of the fields is D gene, J gene, clone size, V gene, CDR3 protein, CDR3 DNA. D genes are given only for firm matches. Only part of the rows carry a size: once, few, many, or a class if the clone is expanded.

d_gene: .; j_gene: TRBJ2-7; abundance: many; v_gene: TRBV9; CDR3aa: CASSPRQVADEQYF; CDR3nt: TGTGCCAGCAGCCCTCGGCAGGTGGCGGACGAGCAGTACTTC
d_gene: .; j_gene: TRBJ1-6; abundance: .; v_gene: TRBV7-3; CDR3aa: CASSLGFGENSSLHF; CDR3nt: TGTGCCAGCAGCCTCGGATTTGGGGAGAATTCATCCCTCCACTTT
d_gene: TRBD2; j_gene: TRBJ2-1; abundance: .; v_gene: TRBV25-1; CDR3aa: CASSEWSGGTSYNEQFF; CDR3nt: TGTGCCAGCAGTGAATGGAGCGGGGGTACCTCCTACAATGAGCAGTTCTTC
d_gene: .; j_gene: TRBJ1-4; abundance: many; v_gene: TRBV5-1; CDR3aa: CASSLEFPGSEKLFF; CDR3nt: TGCGCCAGCAGCTTGGAATTCCCAGGGAGTGAAAAACTGTTTTTT
d_gene: TRBD2; j_gene: TRBJ2-5; abundance: once; v_gene: TRBV24-1; CDR3aa: CATSGAGGPLETQYF; CDR3nt: TGTGCCACCAGTGGAGCGGGAGGGCCTTTGGAGACCCAGTACTTC
d_gene: .; j_gene: TRBJ2-7; abundance: many; v_gene: TRBV11-2; CDR3aa: CASCLEGWGEQYF; CDR3nt: TGTGCCAGCTGCCTTGAGGGCTGGGGCGAGCAGTACTTC
d_gene: TRBD1; j_gene: TRBJ2-3; abundance: once; v_gene: TRBV5-1; CDR3aa: CASSEGQGELTDTQYF; CDR3nt: TGCGCCAGCAGCGAGGGACAGGGGGAGCTTACAGATACGCAGTATTTT
d_gene: .; j_gene: TRBJ2-7; abundance: .; v_gene: TRBV9; CDR3aa: CASSVRGGRSYEQYF; CDR3nt: TGCGCCAGCAGCGTGCGCGGCGGCCGCTCCTACGAGCAGTACTTC
d_gene: .; j_gene: TRBJ1-2; abundance: .; v_gene: TRBV5-1; CDR3aa: CASSFRQDNTNGYTF; CDR3nt: TGCGCCAGCAGCTTTAGACAGGATAACACAAATGGCTACACCTTC
d_gene: TRBD1; j_gene: TRBJ1-2; abundance: .; v_gene: TRBV7-9; CDR3aa: CASSLKADRGGDGYTF; CDR3nt: TGTGCCAGCAGCTTAAAAGCGGACAGGGGTGGGGACGGCTACACCTTC
d_gene: .; j_gene: TRBJ1-5; abundance: .; v_gene: TRBV20-1; CDR3aa: CSAGAVGTRKPQHF; CDR3nt: TGCAGTGCTGGAGCGGTAGGGACTAGAAAGCCCCAGCATTTT
d_gene: TRBD2; j_gene: TRBJ2-3; abundance: .; v_gene: TRBV20-1; CDR3aa: CSATYPSGSTDTQYF; CDR3nt: TGCAGTGCTACCTACCCTAGCGGGAGCACAGATACGCAGTATTTT
d_gene: .; j_gene: TRBJ2-2; abundance: .; v_gene: TRBV29-1; CDR3aa: CSVEVAVWNTGELSF; CDR3nt: TGCAGCGTTGAAGTAGCCGTCTGGAACACCGGGGAGCTGTCTTTC
d_gene: .; j_gene: TRBJ1-2; abundance: .; v_gene: TRBV7-2; CDR3aa: CASSYRDRTCGYTF; CDR3nt: TGTGCCAGCAGCTACCGGGACCGTACATGCGGATACACCTTC
d_gene: .; j_gene: TRBJ1-6; abundance: .; v_gene: TRBV20-1; CDR3aa: CSARVGQGRESPLHF; CDR3nt: TGCAGTGCTAGAGTGGGCCAGGGGAGGGAATCACCCCTCCACTTT
d_gene: .; j_gene: TRBJ2-5; abundance: .; v_gene: TRBV7-3; CDR3aa: CASSLTGGLRETQYF; CDR3nt: TGTGCCAGCAGCTTAACGGGCGGATTAAGGGAGACCCAGTACTTC
d_gene: .; j_gene: TRBJ1-1; abundance: .; v_gene: TRBV9; CDR3aa: CASSVRDNTAAFF; CDR3nt: TGTGCCAGCAGCGTCCGTGATAACACTGCAGCTTTCTTT
d_gene: .; j_gene: TRBJ2-1; abundance: .; v_gene: TRBV15; CDR3aa: CATSREGRNEQFF; CDR3nt: TGTGCCACCAGCAGGGAAGGACGCAATGAGCAGTTCTTC
d_gene: .; j_gene: TRBJ1-2; abundance: .; v_gene: TRBV5-1; CDR3aa: CATSSDHLYGYTF; CDR3nt: TGTGCCACCAGCTCAGATCATCTCTATGGCTACACCTTC
d_gene: .; j_gene: TRBJ2-7; abundance: .; v_gene: TRBV6-5; CDR3aa: CASRALANSNEQYF; CDR3nt: TGTGCCAGCCGAGCCCTAGCGAATTCCAACGAGCAGTACTTC
d_gene: .; j_gene: TRBJ2-3; abundance: .; v_gene: TRBV5-5; CDR3aa: CASSLRDTDTQYF; CDR3nt: TGTGCCAGCAGCTTGCGCGACACAGATACGCAGTATTTT
d_gene: .; j_gene: TRBJ2-5; abundance: many; v_gene: TRBV29-1; CDR3aa: CSVVLSGNQETQYF; CDR3nt: TGCAGCGTTGTACTTAGCGGCAACCAAGAGACCCAGTACTTC
d_gene: TRBD2; j_gene: TRBJ2-7; abundance: .; v_gene: TRBV12-3/TRBV12-4; CDR3aa: CATSPPRLASRQYF; CDR3nt: TGTGCCACCAGTCCTCCTAGACTAGCGTCACGGCAGTACTTC
d_gene: TRBD2; j_gene: TRBJ2-1; abundance: .; v_gene: TRBV20-1; CDR3aa: CSASLAVPDEQFF; CDR3nt: TGCAGTGCTAGCCTAGCGGTCCCCGATGAGCAGTTCTTC
d_gene: TRBD1; j_gene: TRBJ2-7; abundance: .; v_gene: TRBV15; CDR3aa: CATSRPSGTGYYEQYF; CDR3nt: TGTGCCACCAGCAGACCCTCCGGGACAGGGTACTACGAGCAGTACTTC
d_gene: .; j_gene: TRBJ2-3; abundance: .; v_gene: TRBV11-3; CDR3aa: CASSQTRERLVTQYF; CDR3nt: TGTGCCAGTAGTCAAACTAGGGAACGACTGGTTACGCAGTATTTT
d_gene: .; j_gene: TRBJ1-1; abundance: many; v_gene: TRBV6-5; CDR3aa: CASSQGRGTEAFF; CDR3nt: TGTGCCAGCAGCCAGGGTCGTGGCACTGAAGCTTTCTTT
d_gene: .; j_gene: TRBJ1-1; abundance: .; v_gene: TRBV7-2; CDR3aa: CASSLEPANTDAFF; CDR3nt: TGTGCCAGCAGCTTAGAACCTGCGAACACTGACGCTTTCTTT
d_gene: TRBD1; j_gene: TRBJ1-6; abundance: .; v_gene: TRBV9; CDR3aa: CASSGATNRGGTDF; CDR3nt: TGTGCCAGCAGCGGAGCTACTAACAGGGGTGGCACAGACTTT
d_gene: .; j_gene: TRBJ1-2; abundance: .; v_gene: TRBV7-2; CDR3aa: CASSPMGEGAQHYTF; CDR3nt: TGTGCCAGCAGCCCGATGGGGGAAGGGGCCCAGCATTATACCTTC
d_gene: .; j_gene: TRBJ2-7; abundance: .; v_gene: TRBV7-9; CDR3aa: CASSTGEVMYTEAF; CDR3nt: TGTGCCAGCAGCACAGGAGAGGTTATGTACACGGAAGCTTTC
d_gene: .; j_gene: TRBJ2-2; abundance: many; v_gene: TRBV24-1; CDR3aa: CATSDSRGVETGELFF; CDR3nt: TGTGCCACCAGTGACTCGAGAGGGGTGGAAACCGGGGAGCTGTTTTTT
d_gene: TRBD1; j_gene: TRBJ1-5; abundance: once; v_gene: TRBV7-2; CDR3aa: CASSRRGDGGGQPQHF; CDR3nt: TGTGCCAGCAGCCGCAGGGGGGACGGGGGAGGTCAGCCCCAGCATTTT
d_gene: .; j_gene: TRBJ1-1; abundance: .; v_gene: TRBV7-2; CDR3aa: CASSTDRTTEASF; CDR3nt: TGTGCCAGCAGCACTGACAGAACCACTGAAGCTTCCTTT
d_gene: .; j_gene: TRBJ1-6; abundance: .; v_gene: TRBV7-2; CDR3aa: CASSATTGSSYNEF; CDR3nt: TGTGCCAGCAGCGCTACGACAGGTAGCTCCTACAATGAGTTT
d_gene: TRBD1; j_gene: TRBJ1-2; abundance: .; v_gene: TRBV19; CDR3aa: CASSNRPGQGAGYGYTF; CDR3nt: TGTGCCAGTAGTAATCGTCCGGGACAGGGGGCCGGCTATGGCTACACCTTC
d_gene: .; j_gene: TRBJ1-6; abundance: .; v_gene: TRBV2; CDR3aa: CASSQSGVGRSSPLHF; CDR3nt: TGTGCCAGCAGCCAGTCCGGGGTAGGGCGTTCTTCCCCCCTCCACTTT
d_gene: .; j_gene: TRBJ2-7; abundance: once; v_gene: TRBV12-3/TRBV12-4; CDR3aa: CASSFGLYEQYF; CDR3nt: TGTGCCAGCAGTTTCGGACTGTACGAGCAGTACTTC
d_gene: .; j_gene: TRBJ1-5; abundance: .; v_gene: TRBV6-2/TRBV6-3; CDR3aa: CASSYVRDANQPQHF; CDR3nt: TGTGCCAGCAGTTATGTTCGGGACGCCAATCAGCCCCAGCATTTT
d_gene: .; j_gene: TRBJ2-7; abundance: .; v_gene: TRBV9; CDR3aa: CASSSAGLFSSDQYF; CDR3nt: TGTGCCAGCAGCTCCGCGGGACTGTTTTCTAGCGACCAGTACTTC